The entry that follows covers one T cell receptor delta chain sequence. The antigen this receptor binds is unknown. A far larger clone lies a single base away; this is likely a read error. This sample stems from a study of DNA immune sequencing with unique molecular identifiers (TCRdb year 2020). Some background on the complete study: Immunomagnetic cell separation was used to enrich gammadelta T cells from buffy coats, and the genomic DNA of the enriched gammadelta T cells was sequenced. The method was checked using synthetic reference molecules and blood samples from healthy people. All donors were healthy individuals, and ten of the donors were profiled using sorted gammadelta T cells from peripheral blood. An ultrasensitive DNA-based TRD repertoire sequencing method using PCR-introduced unique molecular identifiers was developed and validated in the study. gammadelta T cells were enriched from PBMC of about eleven healthy individuals by fluorescence-activated cell sorting. To compare enriched with non-enriched material, roughly 0.1 ug of enriched gammadelta T-cell DNA and 0.8 to 1 ug of non-enriched PBMC DNA were sequenced. Study-wide conclusions, independent of this receptor: Healthy donors differed in TRD repertoire diversity, and several donors were highly oligoclonal, meaning the top 5 clonotypes made up more than half of productive molecules. Among clonotypes in healthy donors, the most frequent TRD rearrangement was TRDV2 paired with TRDJ1. The primer-based approach cannot detect novel TRD sequences that are not targeted by the primers.

Libraries came from multiplex PCR. Genomic DNA was amplified with a 32-plex assay using primers for all 8 TRDV and 4 TRDJ genes covering the CDR3. A 12-nucleotide UMI was attached over approximately 3 barcoding PCR cycles, and a second PCR was then run with Illumina adapter primers. AMPure XP beads were used to purify the libraries, whose quality was checked on a Fragment Analyzer using the HS NGS Fragment kit. The sequencing was run with an Illumina MiniSeq mid-output kit, including about 20% PhiX, and 150 cycles of paired-end reads. The authors' pipeline ran thus. Reads were processed with MIGEC version 1.2.9 to group reads by UMI and build error-corrected consensus sequences. Modified VDJtools version 1.2.1 scripts and the tcR R package were used for post-processing. Via CATT, TCRdb reprocessed the public reads, and rows with identical DNA were then joined. These V and J calls are TCRdb output, not the study's own analysis. This sample holds about 5,200 delta-chain clones; roughly 10% were observed only once. The top ten clonotypes cover 53% of the sample.

Compared with germline, V lacks 0 bases and J lacks 0 bases; bases without a gene match: 31. In the germline V gene, CDR1 corresponds to TSWWSYY and CDR2 to QGS. Including the terminal cysteine and phenylalanine, the CDR3 comprises 26 residues. Only the CDR3 part of the read is kept: 78 bases, read in frame from the first base. Sequences were obtained from gamma-delta T cells enriched from blood buffy coat, or unenriched PBMCs (not recorded which). The V and J genes are TRDV1 and TRDJ1; 10 middle bases align to TRDD3. No J gene was available from TCRdb, and it was assigned here by a germline match of the DNA. The TCR was taken from a human donor in good health. This receptor carries the CDR3 CALGELGLLQSLTGGSSSLYTDKLIF. The nucleotide sequence is given as TGTGCTCTTGGGGAACTGGGGCTCCTACAGTCCTTAACTGGGGGATCTTCTTCTTTGTACACCGATAAACTCATCTTT.